This is a list of T cell receptor beta chains from one sample in a study of blood T cell repertoires in COVID-19. Assay: immunoSEQ multiplex PCR; the TCRdb copy retains only in-frame clones and omits some. The sample has under 350,000 clones, 89% seen once; the top ten hold about 1.7%. The sequenced sample was PBMCs or T cells enriched from blood (not recorded which). The receptor source for this set is a woman in her thirties or forties who had recovered from COVID-19. CDR3s include the opening cysteine and the closing phenylalanine or tryptophan. Fields, in order: CDR3 length, J gene, V gene, CDR3 protein.

14,TRBJ1-2,TRBV3-1/TRBV3-2,CASSHRTGDYGYTF
13,TRBJ1-1,TRBV19,CASKEQENTEAFF
16,TRBJ1-3,TRBV3-1/TRBV3-2,CASSQGWRAGGNTIYF
15,TRBJ1-1,TRBV6-5,CASSYLQVRDTEAFF
15,TRBJ2-1,TRBV18,CASSLTSDTYNEQFF
14,TRBJ1-1,TRBV7-2,CASRDQTGTIGAFF
14,TRBJ1-1,TRBV3-1/TRBV3-2,CASSGGLGVTEAFF
14,TRBJ2-5,TRBV5-1,CASSLVAGEETQYF
13,TRBJ1-1,TRBV28,CASSEVMNTEAFF
13,TRBJ1-5,TRBV11-2,CASSEGVGQPQHF
15,TRBJ1-2,TRBV18,CASSPGQGVDYGYTF
13,TRBJ1-2,TRBV2,CASSEGRNYGYTF
14,TRBJ2-7,TRBV18,CASSTTGGGYEQYF
15,TRBJ1-5,TRBV4-1,CASSQDYGYHQPQHF
17,TRBJ2-1,TRBV19,CASSTETIAGVEDEQFF
17,TRBJ2-1,TRBV6-1,CASSEASGTSGVNEQFF
13,TRBJ1-1,TRBV2,CASSEWEVTEAFF
14,TRBJ1-1,TRBV27,CASSFGTGGFEAFF
14,TRBJ2-2,TRBV27,CASSPRGGTGELFF
17,TRBJ2-5,TRBV5-6,CASSLEGRGPHQETQYF
17,TRBJ2-1,TRBV7-2,CASSTTSGRGYYNEQFF
15,TRBJ2-1,TRBV5-6,CASSLGVRVDNEQFF
15,TRBJ2-3,TRBV5-1,CASSLVAGTPDTQYF
16,TRBJ2-2,TRBV4-3,CASSQGQGVDTGELFF
11,TRBJ2-3,TRBV28,CASSLAHTQYF
16,TRBJ1-6,TRBV7-3,CASSPQPRTGTSPLHF